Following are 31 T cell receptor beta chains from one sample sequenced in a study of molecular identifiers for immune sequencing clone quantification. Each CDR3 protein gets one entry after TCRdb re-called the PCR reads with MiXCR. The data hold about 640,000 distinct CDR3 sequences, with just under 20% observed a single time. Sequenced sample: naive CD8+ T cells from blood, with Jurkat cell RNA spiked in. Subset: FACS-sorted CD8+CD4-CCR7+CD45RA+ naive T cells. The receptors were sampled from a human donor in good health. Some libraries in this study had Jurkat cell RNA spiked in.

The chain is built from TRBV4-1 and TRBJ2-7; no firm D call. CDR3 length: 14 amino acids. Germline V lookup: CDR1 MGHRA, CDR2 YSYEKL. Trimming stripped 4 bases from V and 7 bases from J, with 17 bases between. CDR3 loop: CASSPPGLVSEQYF. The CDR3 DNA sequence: TGCGCCAGCAGCCCGCCTGGGTTGGTCAGTGAGCAGTACTTC.

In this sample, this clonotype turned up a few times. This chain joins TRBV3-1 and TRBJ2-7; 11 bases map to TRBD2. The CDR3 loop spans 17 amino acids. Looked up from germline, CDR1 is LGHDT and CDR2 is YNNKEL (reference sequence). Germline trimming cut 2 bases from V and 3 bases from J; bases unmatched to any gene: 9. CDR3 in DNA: TGTGCCAGCAGCCAATGGGTAGGAACTAGCGGGAGCTACGAGCAGTACTTC. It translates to CASSQWVGTSGSYEQYF.

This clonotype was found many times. This chain's CDR3 is CAVEGGASYEQYF. CDR3 coding DNA: TGTGCCGTGGAGGGGGGCGCCTCCTACGAGCAGTACTTC. The chain couples TRBV11-1 to TRBJ2-7; the D gene could be TRBD1 or TRBD2 (6 bases each). The CDR3 covers 13 residues. The V gene lost 11 bases and the J gene lost 0 bases, with 14 bases spanning the gap. Germline-derived CDR1 and CDR2 are SGHAT and FQDESV (reference sequence).

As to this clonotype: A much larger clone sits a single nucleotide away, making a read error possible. The CDR3 reads CASGQDSRGGQLNTEAFF. In DNA, the CDR3 is TGCGCCAGCGGCCAAGATAGCAGGGGAGGGCAGTTGAACACTGAAGCTTTCTTT. This chain connects TRBV4-3 to TRBJ1-1; perhaps TRBD1 as D (6 bases). The CDR3 spans 18 residues. CDR1 LGHNA and CDR2 YSLEER come from the germline V gene.

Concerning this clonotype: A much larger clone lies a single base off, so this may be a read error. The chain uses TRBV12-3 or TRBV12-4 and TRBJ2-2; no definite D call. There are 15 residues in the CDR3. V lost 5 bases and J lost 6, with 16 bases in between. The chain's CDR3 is CASSPVGISSGELFF. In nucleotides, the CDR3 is TGTGCCAGCAGTCCAGTGGGCATATCGTCCGGGGAGCTGTTTTTT.

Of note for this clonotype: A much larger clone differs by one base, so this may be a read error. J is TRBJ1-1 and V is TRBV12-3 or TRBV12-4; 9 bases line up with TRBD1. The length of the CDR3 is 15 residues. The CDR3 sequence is CASSWAGTGFTGAFF. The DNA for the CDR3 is TGTGCCAGCAGTTGGGCCGGGACAGGGTTCACTGGAGCTTTCTTT.

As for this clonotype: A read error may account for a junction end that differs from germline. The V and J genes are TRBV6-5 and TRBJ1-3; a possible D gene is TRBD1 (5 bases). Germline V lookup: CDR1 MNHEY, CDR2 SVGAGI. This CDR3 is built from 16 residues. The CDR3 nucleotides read TGCGCCAGCAGTTACTCATTTACGGTGGGGGGAAACGCCATATATTTT. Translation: CASSYSFTVGGNAIYF.

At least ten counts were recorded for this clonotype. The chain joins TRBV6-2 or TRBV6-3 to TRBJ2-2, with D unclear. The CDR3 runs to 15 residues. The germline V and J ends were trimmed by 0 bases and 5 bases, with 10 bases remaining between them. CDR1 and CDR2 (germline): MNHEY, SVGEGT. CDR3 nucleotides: TGTGCCAGCAGTTACTCGTCATCCGGTACCGGGGAGCTGTTTTTT. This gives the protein CASSYSSSGTGELFF.

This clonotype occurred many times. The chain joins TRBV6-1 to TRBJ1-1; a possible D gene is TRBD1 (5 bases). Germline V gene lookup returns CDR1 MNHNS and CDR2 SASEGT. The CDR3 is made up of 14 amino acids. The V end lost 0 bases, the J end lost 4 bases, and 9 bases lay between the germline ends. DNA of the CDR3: TGTGCCAGCAGTGAAGCAACCGGGGCCACTGAAGCTTTCTTT. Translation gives CASSEATGATEAFF.

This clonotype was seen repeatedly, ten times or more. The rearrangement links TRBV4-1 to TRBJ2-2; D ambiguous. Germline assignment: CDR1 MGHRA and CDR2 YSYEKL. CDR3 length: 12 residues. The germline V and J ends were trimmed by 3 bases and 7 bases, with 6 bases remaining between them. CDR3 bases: TGCGCCAGCAGCCATGCACGCGGGGAGCTGTTTTTT. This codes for CASSHARGELFF.

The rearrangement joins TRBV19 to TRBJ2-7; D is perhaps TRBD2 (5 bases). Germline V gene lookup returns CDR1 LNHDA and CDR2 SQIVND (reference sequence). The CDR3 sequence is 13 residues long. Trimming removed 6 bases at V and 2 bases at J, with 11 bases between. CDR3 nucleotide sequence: TGTGCCAGTAGCGCCATCGGGGCCTACGAGCAGTACTTC. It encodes CASSAIGAYEQYF.

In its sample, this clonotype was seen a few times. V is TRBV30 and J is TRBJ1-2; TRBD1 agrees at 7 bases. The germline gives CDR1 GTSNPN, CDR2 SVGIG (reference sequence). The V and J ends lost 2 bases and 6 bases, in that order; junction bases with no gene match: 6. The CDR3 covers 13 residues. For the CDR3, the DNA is TGTGCCTGGAGTTTCACAGGGGTCGATGGCTACACCTTC. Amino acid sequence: CAWSFTGVDGYTF.

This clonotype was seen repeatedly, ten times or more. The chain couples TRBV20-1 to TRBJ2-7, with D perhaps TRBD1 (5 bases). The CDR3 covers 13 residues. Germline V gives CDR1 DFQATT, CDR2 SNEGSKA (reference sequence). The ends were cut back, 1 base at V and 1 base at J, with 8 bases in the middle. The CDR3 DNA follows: TGCAGTGCTAGAGCCAGGGTGTCCTACGAGCAGTACTTC. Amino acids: CSARARVSYEQYF.

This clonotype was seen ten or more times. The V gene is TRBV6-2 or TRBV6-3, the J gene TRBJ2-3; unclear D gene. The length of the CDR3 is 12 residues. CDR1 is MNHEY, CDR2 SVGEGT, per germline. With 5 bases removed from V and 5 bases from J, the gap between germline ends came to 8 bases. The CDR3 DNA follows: TGTGCCAGCAGTACGATCGGAGATACGCAGTATTTT. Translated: CASSTIGDTQYF.

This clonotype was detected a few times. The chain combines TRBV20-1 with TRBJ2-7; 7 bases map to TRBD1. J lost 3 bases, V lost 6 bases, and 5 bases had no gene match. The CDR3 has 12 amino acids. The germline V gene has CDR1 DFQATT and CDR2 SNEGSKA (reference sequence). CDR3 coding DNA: TGCAGTGCCAAGGACAGGTTCTACGAGCAGTACTTC. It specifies CSAKDRFYEQYF.

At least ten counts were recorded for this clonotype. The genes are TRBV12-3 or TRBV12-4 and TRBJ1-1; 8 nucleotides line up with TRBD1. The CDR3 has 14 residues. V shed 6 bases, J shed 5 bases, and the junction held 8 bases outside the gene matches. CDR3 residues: CASSPQGQVTEAFF. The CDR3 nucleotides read TGTGCCAGCAGCCCTCAGGGACAGGTGACTGAAGCTTTCTTT.

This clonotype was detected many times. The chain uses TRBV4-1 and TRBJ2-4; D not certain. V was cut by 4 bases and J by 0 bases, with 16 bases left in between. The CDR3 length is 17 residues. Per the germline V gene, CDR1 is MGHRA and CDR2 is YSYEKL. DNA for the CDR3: TGCGCCAGCAGCCTAGACTCGTATACTCTAGCCAAAAACATTCAGTACTTC. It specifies CASSLDSYTLAKNIQYF.

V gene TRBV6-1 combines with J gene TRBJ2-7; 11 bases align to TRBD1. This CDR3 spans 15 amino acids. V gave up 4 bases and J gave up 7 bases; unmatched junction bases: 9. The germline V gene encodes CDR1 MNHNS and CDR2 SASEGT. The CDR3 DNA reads TGTGCCAGCAGTGGAGGTTTGGGGACAGGGGGTGAGCAGTACTTC. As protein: CASSGGLGTGGEQYF.

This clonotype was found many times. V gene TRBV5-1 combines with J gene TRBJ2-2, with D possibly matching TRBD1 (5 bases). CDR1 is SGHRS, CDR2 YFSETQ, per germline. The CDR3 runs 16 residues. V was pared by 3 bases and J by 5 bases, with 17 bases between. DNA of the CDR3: TGCGCCAGCAGCTCTGATTCGACAGTTTCGACCGGGGAGCTGTTTTTT. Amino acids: CASSSDSTVSTGELFF.

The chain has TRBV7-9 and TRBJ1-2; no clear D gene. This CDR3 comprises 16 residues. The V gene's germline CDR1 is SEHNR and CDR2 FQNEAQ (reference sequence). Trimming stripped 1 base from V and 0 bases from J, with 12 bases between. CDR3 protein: CASSLEVSVTNYGYTF. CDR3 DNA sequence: TGTGCCAGCAGCTTAGAGGTGTCAGTCACTAACTATGGCTACACCTTC.

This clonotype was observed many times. DNA for the CDR3: TGTGCCAGCAGCCCCGACTTGTACCAAGAGACCCAGTACTTC. This gives the protein CASSPDLYQETQYF. The rearrangement joins TRBV11-2 to TRBJ2-5; D is undetermined. V gave up 5 bases and J gave up 0 bases, with 10 bases separating them. This CDR3 comprises 14 residues. Germline CDR1 is SGHAT and CDR2 is FQNNGV.

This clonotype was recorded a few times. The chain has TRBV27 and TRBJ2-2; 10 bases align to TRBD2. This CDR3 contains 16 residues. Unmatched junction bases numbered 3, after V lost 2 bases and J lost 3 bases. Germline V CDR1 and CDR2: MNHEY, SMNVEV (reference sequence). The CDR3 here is CASSLVLAGYTGELFF. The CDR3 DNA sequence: TGTGCCAGCAGTTTAGTACTAGCGGGGTACACCGGGGAGCTGTTTTTT.

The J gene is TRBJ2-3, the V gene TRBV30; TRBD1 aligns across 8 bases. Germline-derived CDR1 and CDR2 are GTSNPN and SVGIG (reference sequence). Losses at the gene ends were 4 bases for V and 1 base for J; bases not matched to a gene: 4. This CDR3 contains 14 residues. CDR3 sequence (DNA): TGTGCCTGGACGGCGGGACAGGGCACAGATACGCAGTATTTT. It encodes CAWTAGQGTDTQYF.

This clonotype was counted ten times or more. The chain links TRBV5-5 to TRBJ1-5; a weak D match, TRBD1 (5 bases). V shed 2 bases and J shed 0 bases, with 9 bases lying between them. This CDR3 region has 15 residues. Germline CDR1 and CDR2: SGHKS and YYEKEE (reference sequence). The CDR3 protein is CASSFTDNSNQPQHF. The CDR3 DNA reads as TGTGCCAGCAGCTTCACGGACAATAGCAATCAGCCCCAGCATTTT.

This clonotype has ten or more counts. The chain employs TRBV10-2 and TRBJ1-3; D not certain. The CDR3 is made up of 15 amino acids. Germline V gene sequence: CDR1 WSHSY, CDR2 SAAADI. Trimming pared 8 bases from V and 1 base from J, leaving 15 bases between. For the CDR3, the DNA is TGCGCCAGCCACGATTCCGAGTTTTCTGGAAACACCATATATTTT. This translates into CASHDSEFSGNTIYF.

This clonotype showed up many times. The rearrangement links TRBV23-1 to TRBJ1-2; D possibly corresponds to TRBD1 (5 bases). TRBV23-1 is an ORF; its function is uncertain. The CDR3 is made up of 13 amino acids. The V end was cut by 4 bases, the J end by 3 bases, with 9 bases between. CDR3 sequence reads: CASSLSRDYGYTF. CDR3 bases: TGCGCCAGCAGTCTATCCAGGGACTATGGCTACACCTTC.

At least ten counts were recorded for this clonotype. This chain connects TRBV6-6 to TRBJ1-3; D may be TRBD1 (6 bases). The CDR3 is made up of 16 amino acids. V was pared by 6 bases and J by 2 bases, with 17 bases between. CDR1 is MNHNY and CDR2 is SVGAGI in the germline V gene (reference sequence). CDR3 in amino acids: CASSSWTALAGNTIYF. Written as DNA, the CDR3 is TGTGCCAGCAGCTCCTGGACAGCCCTAGCTGGAAACACCATATATTTT.

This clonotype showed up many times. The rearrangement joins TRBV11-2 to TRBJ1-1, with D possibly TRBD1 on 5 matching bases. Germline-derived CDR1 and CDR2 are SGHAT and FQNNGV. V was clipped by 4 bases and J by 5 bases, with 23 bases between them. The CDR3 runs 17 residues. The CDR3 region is CASSSGPSIHGLTEAFF. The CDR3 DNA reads TGTGCCAGCAGCTCGGGACCAAGTATACACGGACTGACTGAAGCTTTCTTT.

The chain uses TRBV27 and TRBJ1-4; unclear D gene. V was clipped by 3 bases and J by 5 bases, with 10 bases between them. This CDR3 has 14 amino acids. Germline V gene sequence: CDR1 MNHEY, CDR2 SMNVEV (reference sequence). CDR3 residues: CASSLLGNNEKLFF. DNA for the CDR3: TGTGCCAGCAGTTTGTTGGGAAACAATGAAAAACTGTTTTTT.

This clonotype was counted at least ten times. The CDR3 loop is CASSIGTRGTQPQHF. The CDR3 nucleotides are TGTGCCAGTAGTATAGGCACACGGGGGACCCAGCCCCAGCATTTT. The chain links TRBV19 to TRBJ1-5; the D gene is possibly TRBD1 (5 bases). Trimming removed 1 base at V and 7 bases at J, with 14 bases between. Germline lookup yields CDR1 LNHDA and CDR2 SQIVND (reference sequence). CDR3 size: 15 residues. The full variable domain, its missing parts supplied by reference TRBV19 and TRBJ1-5, is DGGITQSPKYLFRKEGQNVTLSCEQNLNHDAMYWYRQDPGQGLRLIYYSQIVNDFQKGDIAEGYSVSREKKESFPLTVTSAQKNPTAFYLCASSIGTRGTQPQHFGDGTRLSIL.

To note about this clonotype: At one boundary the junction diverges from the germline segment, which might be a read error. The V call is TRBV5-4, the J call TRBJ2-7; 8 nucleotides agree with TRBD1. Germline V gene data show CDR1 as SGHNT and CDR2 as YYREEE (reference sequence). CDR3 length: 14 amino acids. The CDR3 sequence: CASSLAAQGAPWHF. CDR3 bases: TGTGCCAGCAGCTTGGCGGCCCAGGGGGCCCCGTGGCACTTC.